These 26 T cell receptor beta chains originate from one sample sequenced in a study of cytomegalovirus exposure and HLA in healthy donors. PCR was performed using 60 Vbeta and 13 Jbeta primers. Sequenced by immunoSEQ multiplex PCR; TCRdb stores in-frame clones only, minus some. The repertoire holds 75,000 to 95,000 clones, with 90% as singletons. The specimen sequenced was PBMCs. These TCRs come from a man aged 18 to 30 in good health and CMV-seronegative.

The chain uses TRBV13 and TRBJ2-7; tentative D call: TRBD1 (5 bases). CDR1 is PRHDT, CDR2 FYEKMQ, per germline (reference sequence). The CDR3 covers 13 residues. Between the trimmed V and J ends, which lost 2 bases and 2 bases, there was a span of 7 bases. The CDR3 nucleotides read TGTGCCAGCAGCTTAAGGGGTACCTACGAGCAGTACTTC. Translating gives CASSLRGTYEQYF.

The J gene is TRBJ2-5, the V gene TRBV10-2; TRBD1 might be the D (6 bases). Between the trimmed V and J ends, which lost 5 bases and 4 bases, there was a span of 11 bases. CDR3 length: 13 amino acids. The germline V gene encodes CDR1 WSHSY and CDR2 SAAADI. CDR3 in amino acids: CASSLGATETQYF. Here the CDR3 DNA reads TGCGCCAGCAGTCTGGGGGCTACAGAGACCCAGTACTTC.

The chain combines TRBV18 with TRBJ2-5; a weak D match, TRBD1 (6 bases). Between the trimmed V and J ends, which lost 2 bases and 1 base, there was a span of 17 bases. The V gene's germline CDR1 is KGHSH and CDR2 LQKENI. This CDR3 spans 17 amino acids. The CDR3 DNA reads as TGTGCCAGCTCACCATCCAGGGGCAAGGGGTTCCAAGAGACCCAGTACTTC. Its translation is CASSPSRGKGFQETQYF.

J is TRBJ2-7 and V is TRBV5-1; TRBD1 aligns across 10 bases. The CDR3 runs to 15 residues. Per germline, CDR1 SGHRS and CDR2 YFSETQ. J lost 3 bases, V lost 4 bases, and 7 bases had no gene match. The CDR3 here is CASSPEGTGVYEQYF. CDR3 coding DNA: TGCGCCAGCAGCCCGGAAGGGACAGGGGTCTACGAGCAGTACTTC.

This rearrangement joins TRBV7-9 to TRBJ1-5; the D is unclear. The CDR3 sequence is 17 residues long. The V and J ends lost 2 bases and 5 bases respectively, with 19 bases between them. Looked up from germline, CDR1 is SEHNR and CDR2 is FQNEAQ (reference sequence). Here the CDR3 reads CASSLMEGLNRDQPQHF. The CDR3 DNA reads as TGTGCCAGCAGCTTAATGGAGGGTCTCAATAGGGATCAGCCCCAGCATTTT. Based on the CDR3 plus reference TRBV7-9 and TRBJ1-5, the full variable domain is DTGVSQNPRHKITKRGQNVTFRCDPISEHNRLYWYRQTLGQGPEFLTYFQNEAQLEKSRLLSDRFSAERPKGSFSTLEIQRTEQGDSAMYLCASSLMEGLNRDQPQHFGDGTRLSIL.

The genes are TRBV19 and TRBJ2-5; D call uncertain. The germline V gene encodes CDR1 LNHDA and CDR2 SQIVND (reference sequence). V was pared by 3 bases and J by 0 bases, with 5 bases between. The CDR3 sequence is 13 residues long. DNA for the CDR3: TGTGCCAGTAGTATCGTGTACCAAGAGACCCAGTACTTC. Translated: CASSIVYQETQYF.

The gene calls are TRBV5-4 and TRBJ2-1; D is perhaps TRBD2 (5 bases). The germline V and J ends were trimmed by 5 bases and 2 bases, with 14 bases remaining between them. This CDR3 has 15 residues. In germline, CDR1 is SGHNT, CDR2 YYREEE (reference sequence). DNA for the CDR3: TGTGCCAGCAGGATCGGAGGCTCCCCCTACAATGAGCAGTTCTTC. Protein: CASRIGGSPYNEQFF. Complete variable domain (other parts from reference TRBV5-4 and TRBJ2-1): ETGVTQSPTHLIKTRGQQVTLRCSSQSGHNTVSWYQQALGQGPQFIFQYYREEENGRGNFPPRFSGLQFPNYSSELNVNALELDDSALYLCASRIGGSPYNEQFFGPGTRLTVL.

The genes are TRBV7-2 and TRBJ2-2; D may be TRBD1 (6 bases). The CDR3 spans 16 residues. V lost 1 base to trimming and J lost 0 bases, with 9 bases between them. Germline lookup yields CDR1 SGHTA and CDR2 FQGNSA. For the CDR3, the DNA is TGTGCCAGCAGCTTAGTAAGGACAGCGAACACCGGGGAGCTGTTTTTT. It translates to CASSLVRTANTGELFF. The variable domain in full, with the rest retrieved from reference TRBV7-2 and TRBJ2-2, is GAGVSQSPSNKVTEKGKDVELRCDPISGHTALYWYRQSLGQGLEFLIYFQGNSAPDKSGLPSDRFSAERTGGSVSTLTIQRTQQEDSAVYLCASSLVRTANTGELFFGEGSRLTVL.

The gene calls are TRBV10-3 and TRBJ2-5; D might be TRBD2 (5 bases). Germline lookup yields CDR1 ENHRY and CDR2 SYGVKD. Deletions cut 0 bases from V and 1 base from J, with 9 bases between. The CDR3 spans 15 residues. The CDR3 reads CAISESGGLQETQYF. CDR3 nucleotide sequence: TGTGCCATCAGTGAGTCTGGCGGACTCCAAGAGACCCAGTACTTC.

This chain joins TRBV7-9 and TRBJ1-1; 10 bases are shared with TRBD1. CDR1 and CDR2 (germline): SEHNR, FQNEAQ (reference sequence). The V and J ends lost 5 bases and 5 bases, in that order; junction bases with no gene match: 5. The CDR3 length is 14 residues. CDR3 bases: TGTGCCAGCAGCACCGGACAGGGGGGTACTGAAGCTTTCTTT. This translates into CASSTGQGGTEAFF.

This clone was recorded a few times. V is TRBV28 and J is TRBJ2-7; D perhaps matches TRBD2 (5 bases). The V and J ends lost 5 bases and 9 bases respectively, with 11 bases between them. CDR1 and CDR2 from the germline V gene are MDHEN and SYDVKM. The CDR3 spans 11 residues. CDR3 region: CASSRLQLQYF. The CDR3 DNA is TGTGCCAGCAGTCGACTACAGCTGCAGTACTTC.

This clone came up once. V is TRBV9 and J is TRBJ2-2; the match to TRBD2 covers 10 bases. The CDR3 runs to 18 residues. J was trimmed by 4 bases and V by 5 bases; bases with no gene match: 14. Per the germline V gene, CDR1 is SGDLS and CDR2 is YYNGEE. In DNA, the CDR3 is TGTGCCAGCAGAAATAGTAGGCTAGCGGGAGAGCCCACCGGGGAGCTGTTTTTT. The encoded protein is CASRNSRLAGEPTGELFF.

J is TRBJ2-7 and V is TRBV28; TRBD2 agrees at 8 bases. CDR1 and CDR2 from the germline V gene are MDHEN and SYDVKM. The V gene end was trimmed by 5 bases and the J gene end by 6 bases; junction bases not matched to a gene: 12. This CDR3 region has 15 residues. CDR3 nucleotide sequence: TGTGCCAGCAGTGAATTAGCGGGAAGGATGGTCGAGCAGTACTTC. Encoded protein: CASSELAGRMVEQYF. Complete variable domain (other parts from reference TRBV28 and TRBJ2-7): DVKVTQSSRYLVKRTGEKVFLECVQDMDHENMFWYRQDPGLGLRLIYFSYDVKMKEKGDIPEGYSVSREKKERFSLILESASTNQTSMYLCASSELAGRMVEQYFGPGTRLTVT.

This rearrangement joins TRBV6-5 to TRBJ1-2; 10 bases line up with TRBD1. This CDR3 has 15 residues. The V and J ends lost 6 bases and 5 bases, in that order; junction bases with no gene match: 9. In germline, CDR1 is MNHEY, CDR2 SVGAGI. CDR3 sequence (DNA): TGTGCCAGCAGCATAAACCGACAGGGGGCGTATGGCTACACCTTC. Protein: CASSINRQGAYGYTF.

The chain has TRBV7-2 and TRBJ1-2; D unclear. The germline CDR1 and CDR2 sequences are SGHTA and FQGNSA. The CDR3 consists of 13 residues. V dropped 3 bases and J dropped 7 bases, with 12 bases sitting between them. Written as DNA, the CDR3 is TGTGCCAGCAGCTTGACCCAGAGGAGTGGCTACACCTTC. Translated, it gives CASSLTQRSGYTF.

The V gene is TRBV15, the J gene TRBJ2-7, with 10 bases lining up with TRBD2. After removal of 1 base from V and 5 bases from J, the junction contained 5 bases not matched to a gene. The V gene's germline CDR1 is LNHNV and CDR2 YYDKDF (reference sequence). The CDR3 runs to 15 residues. The DNA of the CDR3 is TGTGCCACCAGCAGAGTGTTTGGGACTAGCGACGAGCAGTACTTC. This translates into CATSRVFGTSDEQYF.

In this sample, this clone turned up once. V gene TRBV19 combines with J gene TRBJ2-5, with 11 bases that match TRBD1. V lost 4 bases, J lost 4 bases, and 5 bases stayed unmatched. Per germline, CDR1 LNHDA and CDR2 SQIVND (reference sequence). CDR3 length: 15 amino acids. The CDR3, as DNA: TGTGCCAGTAGTACGGACAGGGGGCGCGGAGAGACCCAGTACTTC. It specifies CASSTDRGRGETQYF.

The chain employs TRBV19 and TRBJ2-7; maybe TRBD1 (5 bases). Germline CDR1 and CDR2: LNHDA and SQIVND (reference sequence). With 5 bases removed from V and 3 bases from J, the gap between germline ends came to 11 bases. This CDR3 comprises 13 residues. CDR3 loop: CASSHGQHYEQYF. As DNA, the CDR3 is TGTGCCAGTAGTCATGGACAACACTACGAGCAGTACTTC.

The chain carries TRBV19 and TRBJ2-7; the match to TRBD2 covers 10 bases. The length of the CDR3 is 15 residues. From germline, CDR1 is LNHDA and CDR2 SQIVND (reference sequence). The ends lost 5 bases at V and 2 bases at J; junction bases unmatched: 6. In nucleotides, the CDR3 is TGTGCCAGTAGTCCGTGGACTAGCGGAGCCTACGAGCAGTACTTC. As protein: CASSPWTSGAYEQYF.

V usage is TRBV7-9 and J usage is TRBJ2-7; no clear D gene. The V and J ends lost 3 bases and 2 bases respectively, with 8 bases between them. The CDR3 has 13 residues. The germline gives CDR1 SEHNR, CDR2 FQNEAQ (reference sequence). CDR3 DNA sequence: TGTGCCAGCAGCTTTAAAATCCCCTACGAGCAGTACTTC. Its translation: CASSFKIPYEQYF. Complete variable domain (other parts from reference TRBV7-9 and TRBJ2-7): DTGVSQNPRHKITKRGQNVTFRCDPISEHNRLYWYRQTLGQGPEFLTYFQNEAQLEKSRLLSDRFSAERPKGSFSTLEIQRTEQGDSAMYLCASSFKIPYEQYFGPGTRLTVT.

The genes are TRBV11-2 and TRBJ2-2; D call uncertain. Germline V gives CDR1 SGHAT, CDR2 FQNNGV. Trimming took off 5 bases at V and 8 bases at J, with 15 bases between the two ends. The CDR3 runs 14 residues. CDR3 in DNA: TGTGCCAGCAGCCTGATTAACTTCGGGGGGGAGCTGTTTTTT. Encoded protein: CASSLINFGGELFF.

The J gene is TRBJ2-7, the V gene TRBV29-1, with 7 bases aligning to TRBD1. In germline, CDR1 is SQVTM, CDR2 ANQGSEA. The ends lost 5 bases at V and 0 bases at J; junction bases unmatched: 7. The CDR3 has 14 amino acids. The CDR3 protein is CSVSDRINSYEQYF. CDR3 nucleotides: TGCAGCGTTTCGGACAGGATAAACTCCTACGAGCAGTACTTC.

The sample holds one count of this clone. The gene calls are TRBV19 and TRBJ2-2, with 13 bases identical to TRBD2. CDR1 and CDR2 from the germline V gene are LNHDA and SQIVND (reference sequence). The CDR3 length is 16 residues. V trimming: 6 bases; J trimming: 8 bases; junction bases outside the gene matches: 9. CDR3 sequence reads: CASSLLAGGPRGELFF. Written as DNA, the CDR3 is TGTGCCAGTAGCCTACTAGCGGGAGGGCCGAGAGGGGAGCTGTTTTTT. The full variable domain, its missing parts supplied by reference TRBV19 and TRBJ2-2, is DGGITQSPKYLFRKEGQNVTLSCEQNLNHDAMYWYRQDPGQGLRLIYYSQIVNDFQKGDIAEGYSVSREKKESFPLTVTSAQKNPTAFYLCASSLLAGGPRGELFFGEGSRLTVL.

J is TRBJ2-7 and V is TRBV6-5; the D gene is possibly TRBD1 (6 bases). The CDR3 consists of 14 residues. The germline V and J ends were trimmed by 2 bases and 6 bases, with 14 bases remaining between them. Germline V gives CDR1 MNHEY, CDR2 SVGAGI. This CDR3 is CASSYDRTVAEQYF. The CDR3 nucleotides read TGTGCCAGCAGTTACGATCGGACAGTAGCCGAGCAGTACTTC.

This chain connects TRBV28 to TRBJ1-4, with 9 nucleotides matching TRBD1. This CDR3 has 15 amino acids. With V trimmed by 4 bases and J by 8 bases, 8 bases remained unmatched. Germline-derived CDR1 and CDR2 are MDHEN and SYDVKM. The CDR3 is CASSSGQGFFEKLFF. Here the CDR3 DNA reads TGTGCCAGCAGTTCCGGACAGGGGTTTTTCGAAAAACTGTTTTTT.

The genes are TRBV19 and TRBJ2-5; 7 nucleotides match TRBD1. CDR3 length: 14 residues. J was trimmed by 5 bases and V by 10 bases; bases with no gene match: 13. Germline V lookup: CDR1 LNHDA, CDR2 SQIVND (reference sequence). The CDR3 DNA is TGTGCCACCGGACCGAGGGGGCGCGAGGAGACCCAGTACTTC. Translated: CATGPRGREETQYF.